The 18 T cell receptor beta chains below all came from one sample that was sequenced in a study of response to subunit inactivated influenza vaccine listed by TCRdb under 2018. Library generation was performed with RT-PCR. Instrument on record: Illumina HiSeq 2500. TCRdb reanalyzed the raw reads on its own, using fastp at Q25 for trimming and MiXCR for clone calling, and kept in-frame beta chains. Each CDR3 protein gets just one entry, which takes the most common genes and DNA from the rows behind it. The sample table lists 500,000 or so distinct CDR3 sequences, more than 15% of them with a count of one. 2.5% to 3.5% of the sample rests with the top ten. The sequencing here drew on CD4+ T cells sorted from PBMCs, taken less than 30 months after vaccination. The receptors originated from a man aged 45 to 70 who received an inactivated influenza vaccine. Donor details come from another sample of the same person, matched by shared clones.

V is TRBV9 and J is TRBJ1-2; D might be TRBD1 (6 bases). Trimming removed 8 bases at V and 4 bases at J, with 18 bases between. The CDR3 loop spans 14 amino acids. The germline V gene encodes CDR1 SGDLS and CDR2 YYNGEE. The CDR3 spells CASEGENGGYGYTF. In DNA form, the CDR3 reads TGTGCCAGTGAGGGGGAAAATGGGGGCTATGGCTACACCTTC.

This clonotype was detected many times. The J gene is TRBJ2-5, the V gene TRBV28, with 10 bases lining up with TRBD2. The V segment lost 4 bases and the J segment 2 bases; nucleotides outside the gene matches: 4. The germline CDR1 and CDR2 sequences are MDHEN and SYDVKM. The CDR3 contains 15 residues. The CDR3 spells CASSSIAGGQETQYF. In DNA, the CDR3 is TGTGCCAGCAGTTCTATAGCGGGAGGACAAGAGACCCAGTACTTC.

The chain employs TRBV29-1 and TRBJ1-2; 9 nucleotides agree with TRBD1. The CDR3 has 14 amino acids. J lost 3 bases, V lost 6 bases, and 8 bases had no gene match. In germline, CDR1 is SQVTM, CDR2 ANQGSEA. For the CDR3, the DNA is TGCAGCGTCAGAACAGGGGGCTACCACTATGGCTACACCTTC. Encoded protein: CSVRTGGYHYGYTF.

This clonotype was counted only a few times. CDR3 amino acids: CASSRELADEQFF. As DNA, the CDR3 is TGTGCCAGCAGTCGGGAACTAGCGGACGAGCAGTTCTTC. V usage is TRBV12-3 or TRBV12-4 and J usage is TRBJ2-1; 8 bases agree with TRBD2. This CDR3 spans 13 amino acids. The junction had 7 bases not matched to a gene; V was cut back by 5 bases and J by 10 bases.

This clonotype was recorded at least ten times. The V gene is TRBV20-1, the J gene TRBJ2-3; 10 bases map to TRBD2. V gave up 3 bases and J gave up 2 bases; unmatched junction bases: 8. CDR1 and CDR2 (germline): DFQATT, SNEGSKA (reference sequence). The CDR3 covers 16 residues. In DNA form, the CDR3 reads TGCAGTGCTAGGAGAAGGAGCGGGGGGGCCACAGATACGCAGTATTTT. It encodes CSARRRSGGATDTQYF.

The rearrangement uses TRBV3-1 and TRBJ2-7; 12 bases match TRBD2. This CDR3 contains 17 residues. Per germline, CDR1 LGHDT and CDR2 YNNKEL (reference sequence). With V trimmed by 3 bases and J by 3 bases, 9 bases remained unmatched. The CDR3 here is CASSQGVRTSGNYEQYF. CDR3 nucleotide sequence: TGTGCCAGCAGCCAGGGGGTACGGACTAGCGGGAACTACGAGCAGTACTTC.

In this sample, this clonotype turned up a few times. This chain joins TRBV6-5 and TRBJ2-1; 9 bases agree with TRBD1. Germline CDR1 MNHEY, CDR2 SVGAGI. CDR3 size: 18 residues. The ends lost 7 bases at V and 9 bases at J; junction bases unmatched: 22. The CDR3 is CASTSWRVRDREGSEQFF. The CDR3 DNA reads as TGTGCCAGCACTTCATGGAGGGTCCGGGACAGGGAGGGTAGTGAGCAGTTCTTC.

This clonotype has a count of ten or more. The rearrangement joins TRBV12-3 or TRBV12-4 to TRBJ2-1; the D is unclear. The V gene lost 8 bases and the J gene lost 0 bases, with 5 bases spanning the gap. The CDR3 covers 12 residues. In nucleotides, the CDR3 is TGTGCCAGCGGAAGCTCCTACAATGAGCAGTTCTTC. It yields the protein CASGSSYNEQFF.

V is TRBV10-3 and J is TRBJ1-5; 7 bases match TRBD1. Germline V gene data show CDR1 as ENHRY and CDR2 as SYGVKD. The V gene end was trimmed by 6 bases and the J gene end by 6 bases; junction bases not matched to a gene: 5. The CDR3 spans 13 residues. The CDR3 nucleotides read TGTGCCATCAGCGACAGGGTCAGTCAGCCCCAGCATTTT. Protein sequence: CAISDRVSQPQHF.

This rearrangement joins TRBV3-1 to TRBJ2-7, with 7 bases aligning to TRBD2. The CDR3 totals 14 residues. With V trimmed by 1 base and J by 4 bases, 4 bases remained unmatched. Germline lookup yields CDR1 LGHDT and CDR2 YNNKEL (reference sequence). CDR3 nucleotide sequence: TGTGCCAGCAGCCAAGCGGGTAGCGGGTACGAGCAGTACTTC. Its protein product is CASSQAGSGYEQYF.

The rearrangement joins TRBV15 to TRBJ1-1; 9 nucleotides match TRBD1. With 5 bases clipped from V and 6 bases from J, the junction kept 7 bases outside the gene matches. The CDR3 totals 14 residues. Germline V gene sequence: CDR1 LNHNV, CDR2 YYDKDF (reference sequence). CDR3 loop: CATSAGTGYSEAFF. CDR3 in DNA: TGTGCCACCAGCGCCGGGACAGGGTATTCTGAAGCTTTCTTT.

This clonotype was seen a handful of times. The rearrangement links TRBV24-1 to TRBJ2-1; D is perhaps TRBD2 (6 bases). The CDR3 is 14 residues long. Deletions cut 4 bases from V and 0 bases from J, with 6 bases between. Germline V gene data show CDR1 as KGHDR and CDR2 as SFDVKD. This chain's CDR3 is CATSEDYSYNEQFF. CDR3 in DNA: TGTGCCACCAGTGAGGACTACTCCTACAATGAGCAGTTCTTC.

The chain employs TRBV11-2 and TRBJ1-4; the D is unclear. The CDR3 loop spans 14 amino acids. The germline gives CDR1 SGHAT, CDR2 FQNNGV. Trimming left V 5 bases short and J 8 bases short, with 15 bases between. CDR3 protein: CASSSLVRGEKLFF. DNA for the CDR3: TGTGCCAGCAGCAGCCTCGTCCGTGGGGAAAAACTGTTTTTT.

This clonotype appeared many times. The chain carries TRBV12-3 or TRBV12-4 and TRBJ2-5; TRBD1 is a possible D gene (5 bases). The CDR3 extends over 13 amino acids. Trimming pared 5 bases from V and 6 bases from J, leaving 13 bases between. The CDR3: CASSVSTDKTQYF. CDR3 nucleotides: TGTGCCAGCAGTGTCTCGACAGATAAGACCCAGTACTTC.

CDR3 region: CASSIAGGAGANVLTF. In nucleotides, the CDR3 is TGCGCCAGCAGCATAGCGGGAGGGGCTGGGGCCAACGTCCTGACTTTC. The chain is built from TRBV5-1 and TRBJ2-6, with 11 positions matching TRBD2. The CDR3 spans 16 residues. After removal of 4 bases from V and 2 bases from J, the junction contained 2 bases not matched to a gene. The germline gives CDR1 SGHRS, CDR2 YFSETQ.

The V call is TRBV7-2, the J call TRBJ2-2, with D perhaps matching TRBD1 (6 bases). This CDR3 has 15 amino acids. V lost 4 bases to trimming and J lost 6 bases, with 15 bases between them. Germline CDR1 reads SGHTA; CDR2 reads FQGNSA. This CDR3 reads CASSSGQLRPGELFF. CDR3 DNA: TGTGCCAGCAGCTCAGGACAGCTCAGGCCCGGGGAGCTGTTTTTT. Full variable domain (rest looked up from reference TRBV7-2 and TRBJ2-2): GAGVSQSPSNKVTEKGKDVELRCDPISGHTALYWYRQSLGQGLEFLIYFQGNSAPDKSGLPSDRFSAERTGGSVSTLTIQRTQQEDSAVYLCASSSGQLRPGELFFGEGSRLTVL.

The chain recombines TRBV3-1 with TRBJ2-5; no definite D call. Between the trimmed V and J ends, which lost 2 bases and 5 bases, there was a span of 3 bases. The germline V gene has CDR1 LGHDT and CDR2 YNNKEL (reference sequence). The CDR3 runs 11 residues. CDR3 region: CASSQLETQYF. CDR3 DNA sequence: TGTGCCAGCAGCCAACTGGAGACCCAGTACTTC.

This clonotype occurred a few times. The V call is TRBV5-1, the J call TRBJ2-1, with 14 bases that match TRBD2. The trim removed 4 bases at V and 9 bases at J, leaving 6 bases unmatched. The CDR3 has 15 amino acids. CDR1 is SGHRS and CDR2 is YFSETQ in the germline V gene. The CDR3 DNA is TGCGCCAGCAGCATGAAGGGACTAGCGGGAGCTGAGCAGTTCTTC. Translating it yields CASSMKGLAGAEQFF. Looking up the rest from reference TRBV5-1 and TRBJ2-1 gives the full variable domain: KAGVTQTPRYLIKTRGQQVTLSCSPISGHRSVSWYQQTPGQGLQFLFEYFSETQRNKGNFPGRFSGRQFSNSRSEMNVSTLELGDSALYLCASSMKGLAGAEQFFGPGTRLTVL.